These T cell receptor beta chains were read from a single sample in a study of blood T cell repertoires in COVID-19. Measured with immunoSEQ multiplex PCR; TCRdb has only the in-frame clones, and not every one. Of 40,000 or so clones in the sample, 70% to 90% were seen once. The sequenced sample was peripheral blood. The receptors were sampled from a human donor in a cohort sampled during active COVID-19. The CDR3 runs from the conserved cysteine through the conserved F or W. A D gene is named only where the DNA matches it firmly. The size field is filled for only some rows; it gives once, few, many or a size class.

-,-,TRBJ2-1,TRBV10-3,TGTGCCATCAGTGAGTCGACCAGGGCGGTTGAGCAGTTCTTC,CAISESTRAVEQFF
-,-,TRBJ2-2,TRBV5-1,TGCGCCAGCAGCTTGACAGGTTCGAACACCGGGGAGCTGTTTTTT,CASSLTGSNTGELFF
-,TRBD1,TRBJ1-2,TRBV6-5,TGTGCCAGCAAAGAATACCGGGACAGGGTGTCTGGCTACACCTTC,CASKEYRDRVSGYTF
-,TRBD1,TRBJ2-2,TRBV5-5,TGTGCCAGCAGCTTCGGACAGGGTTCCACCGGGGAGCTGTTTTTT,CASSFGQGSTGELFF
-,-,TRBJ2-1,TRBV11-2,TGTGCCAGCAGCTTTTGTCGCCGAGCTATCCCGGAGGTCACCAATGAGCAGTTCTTC,CASSFCRRAIPEVTNEQFF
-,-,TRBJ1-1,TRBV6-1,TGTGCCAGCAGTGAGGGCGGAAGGGGGGGGACTGAAGCTTTCTTT,CASSEGGRGGTEAFF
-,TRBD2,TRBJ2-5,TRBV5-4,TGTGCCAGCAGCTTAAAGGGGCCCGGGGGGGTCGGAGAGACCCAGTACTTC,CASSLKGPGGVGETQYF
-,TRBD1,TRBJ1-4,TRBV5-1,TGCGCCAGCAGCTTGAGGGCAGGGGGATCTGAAAAACTGTTTTTT,CASSLRAGGSEKLFF
-,TRBD2,TRBJ2-3,TRBV10-1,TGCGCCAGCAGTGTGCTAGCGGGAGACGAACCAGATACGCAGTATTTT,CASSVLAGDEPDTQYF
-,-,TRBJ1-1,TRBV21-1,TGTGCCAGCAGCAAAGCATCTCGGACAGATAACACTGAAGCTTTCTTT,CASSKASRTDNTEAFF
few,-,TRBJ1-3,TRBV11-2,TGTGCCAGCAGTTTACCGGGACATAGCTCTGGAAACACCATATATTTT,CASSLPGHSSGNTIYF
-,TRBD1,TRBJ2-1,TRBV5-1,TGCGCCAGCAGCTTCGAAACAGGGGGCCATGAGCAGTTCTTC,CASSFETGGHEQFF
-,-,TRBJ2-1,TRBV19,TGTGCCAGTAGTATAGATCTCCCCGCCGGGGAGCAGTTCTTC,CASSIDLPAGEQFF
-,-,TRBJ2-3,TRBV5-1,TGCGCCAGCAGCTCGGGTCCCTGGGGCCCAGATACGCAGTATTTT,CASSSGPWGPDTQYF
-,-,TRBJ2-3,TRBV19,TGTGCCAGTAGTCAAGACAGCTCCACAGATACGCAGTATTTT,CASSQDSSTDTQYF
-,TRBD1,TRBJ1-2,TRBV6-6,TGTGCCAGCAGTGCCCAGGGGGCTAGTAACTATGGCTACACCTTC,CASSAQGASNYGYTF
-,-,TRBJ1-5,TRBV23-1,TGCGCCAGCAGTCAATCTTGGCAGGGATTCTGGCAGCCCCAGCATTTT,CASSQSWQGFWQPQHF
-,-,TRBJ2-1,TRBV6-4,TGTGCCAGCGGGGGGGCAGGGAATGAGCAGTTCTTC,CASGGAGNEQFF
-,-,TRBJ1-5,TRBV5-5,TGTGCCAGCAGCTTGGTCACAGGGCTCAATCAGCCCCAGCATTTT,CASSLVTGLNQPQHF
-,TRBD2,TRBJ2-5,TRBV2,TGTGCCAGCAGGAGGACTAGCGGGCAAGAGACCCAGTACTTC,CASRRTSGQETQYF
few,-,TRBJ2-3,TRBV2,TGTGCCAGCAGTGGTGGCCGGGGCACAGATACGCAGTATTTT,CASSGGRGTDTQYF
-,TRBD1,TRBJ2-3,TRBV6-5,TGTGCCAGCAGTTACGCCCCCGAGGGGGCCAAAGATACGCAGTATTTT,CASSYAPEGAKDTQYF
few,TRBD1,TRBJ1-1,TRBV6-4,TGTGCCAGCAGAAGTACGGACAGGAAAGCTTTCTTT,CASRSTDRKAFF
-,-,TRBJ2-5,TRBV2,TGTGCCAGCAGCCAGCTGGGGGGGGGCCGCCAAGAGACCCAGTACTTC,CASSQLGGGRQETQYF
-,-,TRBJ2-7,TRBV29-1,TGCAGCGTTTTAGGGCAAGTCGGGGTCGAGCAGTACTTC,CSVLGQVGVEQYF
-,TRBD1,TRBJ1-1,TRBV10-3,TGTGCCATCAGTGGGGACAGGGATACCACTGAAGCTTTCTTT,CAISGDRDTTEAFF
-,TRBD1,TRBJ2-1,TRBV29-1,TGCAGCGCCCGACAGGGCTCCTACAATGAGCAGTTCTTC,CSARQGSYNEQFF
few,TRBD1,TRBJ1-4,TRBV25-1,TGTGCCAGCAGACCCGGGACAGCTAATGAAAAACTGTTTTTT,CASRPGTANEKLFF
-,-,TRBJ2-7,TRBV10-3,TGTGCCATCAGCTCCCTAGACCGAAACGAGCAGTACTTC,CAISSLDRNEQYF
-,-,TRBJ1-5,TRBV6-5,TGTGCCAGCACCCGGGAGGGGCAGGATCAGCCCCAGCATTTT,CASTREGQDQPQHF
-,TRBD1,TRBJ1-6,TRBV2,TGTGCCAGCAGTCTACGGGACAGGATTAATTCACCCCTCCACTTT,CASSLRDRINSPLHF
-,-,TRBJ1-1,TRBV18,TGTGCCAGCTCACCTCGGCAGGGAATGAACACTGAAGCTTTCTTT,CASSPRQGMNTEAFF
-,-,TRBJ1-5,TRBV10-1,TGCGCCAGCCTTCAAGGCGGGGAGAATCAGCCCCAGCATTTT,CASLQGGENQPQHF
-,-,TRBJ2-2,TRBV11-2,TGTGCCAGCAGCTTAGTGCGAGCGGCCGGGGAGCTGTTTTTT,CASSLVRAAGELFF
once,TRBD1,TRBJ2-3,TRBV6-5,TGTGCCAGCAGACCGACAGGGTTCACGCAGTATTTT,CASRPTGFTQYF
-,TRBD2,TRBJ2-2,TRBV5-1,TGCGCCAGCAGCCCCCGCCTGGCGGGGGGGAACACCGGGGAGCTGTTTTTT,CASSPRLAGGNTGELFF
-,TRBD1,TRBJ1-5,TRBV11-2,TGTGCCAGCAGCTTGGGGGCAGGGGGGAATCAGCCCCAGCATTTT,CASSLGAGGNQPQHF
-,TRBD2,TRBJ2-3,TRBV19,TGTGCCAGTAGTTCGGGACTAGCTGGCACAGATACGCAGTATTTT,CASSSGLAGTDTQYF
-,TRBD1,TRBJ2-2,TRBV7-2,TGTGCCAGCAGCGGACAGGGGGTCCGCACCGGGGAGCTGTTTTTT,CASSGQGVRTGELFF
-,-,TRBJ1-5,TRBV12-3/TRBV12-4,TGTGCCAGCAGTTTAGTGGCCGATCAGCCCCAGCATTTT,CASSLVADQPQHF
-,TRBD1,TRBJ1-2,TRBV5-1,TGCGCCAGCAGCTCCCAGCCGGACAGGGGGGGAGGCTACACCTTC,CASSSQPDRGGGYTF
-,-,TRBJ1-2,TRBV6-5,TGTGCCAGCAAACTCGGGACACTGACTAACTATGGCTACACCTTC,CASKLGTLTNYGYTF